This TCR beta chain was captured by sequencing in a study of siplizumab effects on memory and regulatory T cells. Germline V gene sequence: CDR1 MNHNS, CDR2 SASEGT. The CDR3 extends over 14 amino acids. The ends were cut back, 3 bases at V and 6 bases at J, with 12 bases in the middle. Produced via immunoSEQ multiplex PCR; TCRdb's table is partial and in-frame only. This table holds nearly 95,000 clones, around 94% found once. V gene TRBV6-1 combines with J gene TRBJ1-5; D call uncertain. This TCR was sampled from a human donor in good health. The sequencing sample was made of non-Treg CD4+ T cells sorted from blood. This CDR3 is CASSDGGNPQPQHF. In nucleotides, the CDR3 is TGTGCCAGCAGTGACGGAGGGAACCCTCAGCCCCAGCATTTT.